The clone carrying this TCR beta chain was seen a handful of times. Its antigen is not known. Germline trimming cut 7 bases from V and 2 bases from J; bases unmatched to any gene: 8. The CDR3 totals 14 residues. Germline V gene data show CDR1 as ENHRY and CDR2 as SYGVKD. This sample stems from a study of identical twins. One entry per CDR3 protein, called by TCRdb with MiXCR from the 5' RACE reads. The data contain about 240,000 distinct CDR3 sequences, roughly a tenth of them singletons. The donors were all healthy and Caucasian. Overall study results and limits: Partly confounded zero-insertion analyses could result from invariant MAIT and iNKT cells. With abundant cord blood beta clonotypes, insertions were fewer; memory repertoires showed no such pattern.

The receptor was derived from a man over 45 in good health. This rearrangement joins TRBV10-3 to TRBJ2-7, with TRBD1 matching over 7 bases. The specimen was memory T cells sorted from blood. The chain's CDR3 is CAIKGDSAAYEQYF. Here the CDR3 DNA reads TGTGCCATCAAAGGGGACAGTGCCGCCTACGAGCAGTACTTC.